A selection of T cell receptor beta chains follows, all from one sample in a study of CD8+CD57+ T cells in acquired aplastic anemia. Each CDR3 protein is one row after TCRdb ran MiXCR on the reads. The table lists about 190,000 distinct CDR3 sequences, roughly half of them singletons. The source material was sorted CD4+, CD8+, or CD8+CD57+ T cells (not recorded which) from PBMCs. These receptors were obtained from a human donor in good health, serving as a control. CDR3s leave out the opening cysteine and the closing phenylalanine or tryptophan.

j_call v_call cdr3_aa
TRBJ2-3 TRBV20-1 SARNPTDTQY
TRBJ2-7 TRBV7-2 ASSFSSGEVSYEQY
TRBJ1-5 TRBV20-1 SASGGNQPQH
TRBJ1-2 TRBV25-1 ASRAGLYGYT
TRBJ2-2 TRBV6-5 ASRRTEPTGELF
TRBJ2-5 TRBV6-5 ASSPDSYQETQY
TRBJ2-7 TRBV19 ASRLGQGSYEQY
TRBJ1-1 TRBV20-1 SARVAGLATEAF
TRBJ1-2 TRBV24-1 ASSYDRPRSGYT
TRBJ1-5 TRBV19 ASSIPPDSNQPQH
TRBJ1-5 TRBV28 ASTPMPGVANQPQH
TRBJ2-7 TRBV27 ASSKGQGREQY
TRBJ2-3 TRBV6-4 ASSDRYEGDTQY
TRBJ2-7 TRBV19 ASSYSTRAGGYEQY
TRBJ2-3 TRBV7-9 ASSQLSASTDTQY
TRBJ1-3 TRBV20-1 SAREAGAGNTIY
TRBJ2-1 TRBV15 ATSRSMGVNEQF
TRBJ2-1 TRBV20-1 SATVPGLSEQF
TRBJ1-4 TRBV5-1 ASSLVGQINEKLF
TRBJ1-4 TRBV20-1 SAQDSWATNEKLF
TRBJ1-5 TRBV2 ASSLQGSGSNQPQH
TRBJ2-4 TRBV7-9 ASSIAGRGRTGIQY
TRBJ1-1 TRBV15 ATSRTGDRWNTEAF
TRBJ2-1 TRBV28 ASSWGGSGHYNEQS
TRBJ2-7 TRBV2 ASSENEGAYEQY